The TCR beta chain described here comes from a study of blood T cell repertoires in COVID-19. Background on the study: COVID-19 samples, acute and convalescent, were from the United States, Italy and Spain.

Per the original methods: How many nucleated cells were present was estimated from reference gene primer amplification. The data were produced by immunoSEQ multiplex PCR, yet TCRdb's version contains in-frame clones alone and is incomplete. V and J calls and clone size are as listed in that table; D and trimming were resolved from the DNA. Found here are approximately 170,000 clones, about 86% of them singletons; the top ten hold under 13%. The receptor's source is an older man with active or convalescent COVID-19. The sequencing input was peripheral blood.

The CDR3 DNA sequence: TGTGCCAGCAGACCTTTACCGGGACAGGCTATCAACGAGCAGTACTTC. Encoded protein: CASRPLPGQAINEQYF. The genes are TRBV7-2 and TRBJ2-7; 8 bases align to TRBD1. The V gene's germline CDR1 is SGHTA and CDR2 FQGNSA. The V and J ends lost 6 bases and 5 bases, in that order; junction bases with no gene match: 15. The CDR3 length is 16 residues.